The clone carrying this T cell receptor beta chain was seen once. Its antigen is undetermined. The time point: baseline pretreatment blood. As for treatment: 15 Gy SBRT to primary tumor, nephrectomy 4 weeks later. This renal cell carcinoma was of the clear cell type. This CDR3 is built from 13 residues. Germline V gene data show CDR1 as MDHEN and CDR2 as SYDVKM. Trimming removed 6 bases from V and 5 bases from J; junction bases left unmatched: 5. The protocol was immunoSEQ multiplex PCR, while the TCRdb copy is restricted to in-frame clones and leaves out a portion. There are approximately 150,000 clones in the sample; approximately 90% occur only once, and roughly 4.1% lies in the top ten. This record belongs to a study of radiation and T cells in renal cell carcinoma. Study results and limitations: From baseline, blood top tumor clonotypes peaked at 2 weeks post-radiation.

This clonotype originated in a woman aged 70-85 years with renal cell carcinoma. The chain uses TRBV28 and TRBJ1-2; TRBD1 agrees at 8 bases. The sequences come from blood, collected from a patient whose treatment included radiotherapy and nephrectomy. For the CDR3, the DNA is TGTGCCAGCAGGGGACAGGCTCTTTATGGCTACACCTTC. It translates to CASRGQALYGYTF.